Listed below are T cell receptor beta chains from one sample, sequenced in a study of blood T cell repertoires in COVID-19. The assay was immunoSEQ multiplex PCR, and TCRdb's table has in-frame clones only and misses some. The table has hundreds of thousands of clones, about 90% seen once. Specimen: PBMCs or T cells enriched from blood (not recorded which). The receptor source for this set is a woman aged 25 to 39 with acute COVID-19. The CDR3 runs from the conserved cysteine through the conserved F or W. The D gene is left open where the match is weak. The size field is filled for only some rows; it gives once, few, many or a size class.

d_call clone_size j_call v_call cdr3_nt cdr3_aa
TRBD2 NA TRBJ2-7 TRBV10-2 TGCGCCAGCAGTGGGCTAGCGGGAGTTGGCGAGCAGTACTTC CASSGLAGVGEQYF
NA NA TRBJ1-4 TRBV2 TGTGCCAGCAGTGAAGCCGCGGGACTGGGGGAAAAACTGTTTTTT CASSEAAGLGEKLFF
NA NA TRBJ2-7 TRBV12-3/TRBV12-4 TGTGCCAGCAGGAGTTCGGTCTACGAGCAGTACTTC CASRSSVYEQYF
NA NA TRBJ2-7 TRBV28 TGTGCCAGCAGTTTGGCCAGATCCTACGAGCAGTACTTC CASSLARSYEQYF
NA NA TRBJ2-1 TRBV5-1 TGCGCCAGCAGCTTGGGCCAGGGTGGTGAGCAGTTCTTC CASSLGQGGEQFF
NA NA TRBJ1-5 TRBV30 TGTGCCTGGAGCCCCGGAACAGGGCCGAATTTGGCTGAGCATTTT CAWSPGTGPNLAEHF
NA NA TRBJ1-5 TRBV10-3 TGTGCCACCCAATCCACAGGGACCAATCAGCCCCAGCATTTT CATQSTGTNQPQHF
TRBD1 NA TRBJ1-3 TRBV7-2 TGTGCCAGCAGCGAAGACAGGGGGGCTGGAAACACCATATATTTT CASSEDRGAGNTIYF
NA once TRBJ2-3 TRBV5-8 TGTGCCAGCAGCTCCGGACACTCCCTGGAGACAGATACGCAGTATTTT CASSSGHSLETDTQYF
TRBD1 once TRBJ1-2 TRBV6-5 TGTGCCAGCAGTACCCGACAGGGCAAGGGCTACACCTTC CASSTRQGKGYTF
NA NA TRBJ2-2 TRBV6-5 TGTGCCACCCGACAGACAAACACCGGGGAGCTGTTTTTT CATRQTNTGELFF
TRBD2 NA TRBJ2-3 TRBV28 TGTGCCAGCAGGTTCGGACGGGAGGGAAGCACAGATACGCAGTATTTT CASRFGREGSTDTQYF
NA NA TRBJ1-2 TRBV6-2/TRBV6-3 TGTGCCAGCAGTTATGCGGGGGCGCCGGGCTACACCTTC CASSYAGAPGYTF
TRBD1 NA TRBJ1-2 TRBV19 TGTGCCAGTAGTCCAAGACAGGGAGCTAACTATGGCTACACCTTC CASSPRQGANYGYTF
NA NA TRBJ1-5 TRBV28 TGTGCCAGCAGTTTTAACAGGGACAATCAGCCCCAGCATTTT CASSFNRDNQPQHF
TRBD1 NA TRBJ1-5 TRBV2 TGTGCCAGCACAACCAGGGGGGTGGGCAATCAGCCCCAGCATTTT CASTTRGVGNQPQHF
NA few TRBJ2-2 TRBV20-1 TGCAGTGCTAGTGCCGCGATTACAGGCAACACCGGGGAGCTGTTTTTT CSASAAITGNTGELFF
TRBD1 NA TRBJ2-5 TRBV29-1 TGCAGCGTTTCAGGGGGCGAAGAGACCCAGTACTTC CSVSGGEETQYF
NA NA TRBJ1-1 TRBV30 TGTGCCTGGAGTCCCGGCGGGCGCATGAACACTGAAGCTTTCTTT CAWSPGGRMNTEAFF
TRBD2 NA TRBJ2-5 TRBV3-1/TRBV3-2 TGTGCCAGCAGCCTTATCGGGGGGGCCGGAGAGACCCAGTACTTC CASSLIGGAGETQYF
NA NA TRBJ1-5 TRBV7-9 TGTGCCAGCAGCTCCGACAGGCTGAATCAGCCCCAGCATTTT CASSSDRLNQPQHF
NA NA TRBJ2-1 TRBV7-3 TGTGCCAGCAGCTTAATCGGGCAGGGGAAGTTAGGTGAGCAGTTCTTC CASSLIGQGKLGEQFF
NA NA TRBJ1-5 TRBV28 TGTGCCAGCAGTCCTAAGTATAGCAATCAGCCCCAGCATTTT CASSPKYSNQPQHF
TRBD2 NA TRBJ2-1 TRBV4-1 TGCGCCAGCAGCCAAGATGGGACTAGCGGGAGAAATGAGCAGTTCTTC CASSQDGTSGRNEQFF
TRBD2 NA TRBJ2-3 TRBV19 TGTGCCAGTAGAATAGCGGGACAACGCACAGATACGCAGTATTTT CASRIAGQRTDTQYF
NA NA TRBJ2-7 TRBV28 TGTGCCAGCAGAGCTCGTGCCCTCGGGAAGGCTAACTACGAGCAGTACTTC CASRARALGKANYEQYF
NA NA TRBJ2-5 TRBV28 TGTGCCAGCAGTTTGACCACTCGACAGCCCCCAGAGACCCAGTACTTC CASSLTTRQPPETQYF
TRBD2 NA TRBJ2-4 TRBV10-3 TGTGCCATCAGCCGGGAGGACACCAAAAACATTCAGTACTTC CAISREDTKNIQYF
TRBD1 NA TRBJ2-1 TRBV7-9 TGTGCCAGCAGTCCGCCAACAGGGGTCGTCAATGAGCAGTTCTTC CASSPPTGVVNEQFF
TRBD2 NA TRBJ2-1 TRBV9 TGTGCCAGCAGCGTAGAAGCGGGAGTTTTTTACAATGAGCAGTTCTTC CASSVEAGVFYNEQFF
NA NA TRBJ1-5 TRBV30 TGTGCCTGGAGTGTTGTAGGTGGAGAGCCCCAGCATTTT CAWSVVGGEPQHF
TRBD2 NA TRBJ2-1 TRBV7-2 TGTGCCAGCAGCTCAAAACTAGCGGGGGTACGGTGGTTCTTC CASSSKLAGVRWFF
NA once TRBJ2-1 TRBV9 TGTGCCAGCAGCGTTGCCCCTGGGGGGGGCCGGGATGAGCAGTTCTTC CASSVAPGGGRDEQFF
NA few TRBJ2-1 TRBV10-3 TGTGCCATCAAGATGTGGGGGGATGAGCAGTTCTTC CAIKMWGDEQFF